These 5 T cell receptor beta chains were sequenced from one sample in a study of glioma-infiltrating T cells after dendritic cell vaccination (dated by TCRdb to 2016 to 2017). Library preparation was by the immunoSEQ multiplex PCR assay. This immuneACCESS table, as held by TCRdb, lists in-frame sequences with V and J called but not all clones. Of the missing ones, under half trace to an unresolved V gene in checked studies; the others have no known cause. The sample data list about 30,000 clones, and 90% to 95% of these were observed just once. Jointly, the top ten make up under 2.5% of the sample. Sequencing used blood, obtained before dendritic cell vaccination. The receptor source for this set is a human donor with glioblastoma.

The V call is TRBV7-2, the J call TRBJ1-1, with a weak D call TRBD1 (5 bases). CDR3 length equals 16 residues. Looked up from germline, CDR1 is SGHTA and CDR2 is FQGNSA. V lost 3 bases and J 1 base, leaving 15 bases between the germline ends. The CDR3 DNA reads as TGTGCCAGCAGCTTGTATCCAGGGTTTGGGAACACTGAAGCTTTCTTT. Translation gives CASSLYPGFGNTEAFF.

CDR3 amino acids: CASSLGSGSGEGTQYF. The CDR3 DNA follows: TGTGCCAGCAGCTTAGGATCGGGCAGCGGGGAGGGGACCCAGTACTTC. The genes are TRBV11-2 and TRBJ2-5, with TRBD2 matching 7 bases. With 1 base clipped from V and 7 bases from J, the junction kept 12 bases outside the gene matches. Germline values: CDR1 SGHAT, CDR2 FQNNGV. This CDR3 comprises 16 residues.

CDR3 nucleotides: TGCGCCAGCAGTCCGGGACAGGGTCTAGGGAATGAGCAGTTCTTC. This encodes CASSPGQGLGNEQFF. The rearrangement joins TRBV4-1 to TRBJ2-1, with 9 bases lining up with TRBD1. V lost 6 bases, J lost 7 bases, and 10 bases stayed unmatched. CDR3 length: 15 residues. Germline V gives CDR1 MGHRA, CDR2 YSYEKL.

V is TRBV2 and J is TRBJ1-2; 7 positions agree with TRBD1. The CDR3 contains 15 residues. V lost 8 bases to trimming and J lost 2 bases; unmatched junction nucleotides: 11. Germline lookup yields CDR1 SNHLY and CDR2 FYNNEI. The CDR3 loop reads CASGNEKGANYGYTF. CDR3 sequence (DNA): TGTGCCAGCGGAAACGAGAAGGGGGCGAACTATGGCTACACCTTC.

V gene TRBV11-2 combines with J gene TRBJ2-1; the match to TRBD1 covers 9 bases. The germline V gene encodes CDR1 SGHAT and CDR2 FQNNGV. V lost 5 bases, J lost 8 bases, and 1 base stayed unmatched. This CDR3 region has 12 residues. The CDR3 bases are TGTGCCAGCAGCGGACAGGGGTATGAGCAGTTCTTC. Protein product: CASSGQGYEQFF.